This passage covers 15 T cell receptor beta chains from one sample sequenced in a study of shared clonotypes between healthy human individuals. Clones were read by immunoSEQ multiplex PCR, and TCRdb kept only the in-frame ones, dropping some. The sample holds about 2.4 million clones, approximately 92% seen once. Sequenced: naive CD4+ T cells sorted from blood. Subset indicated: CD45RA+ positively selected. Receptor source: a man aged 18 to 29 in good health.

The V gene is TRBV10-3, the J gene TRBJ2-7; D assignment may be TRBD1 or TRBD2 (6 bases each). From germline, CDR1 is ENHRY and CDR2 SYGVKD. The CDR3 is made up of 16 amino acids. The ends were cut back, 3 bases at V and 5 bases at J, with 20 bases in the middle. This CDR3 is CAISELRGAGGHEQYF. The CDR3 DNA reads TGTGCCATCAGTGAACTGCGAGGGGCTGGGGGGCACGAGCAGTACTTC.

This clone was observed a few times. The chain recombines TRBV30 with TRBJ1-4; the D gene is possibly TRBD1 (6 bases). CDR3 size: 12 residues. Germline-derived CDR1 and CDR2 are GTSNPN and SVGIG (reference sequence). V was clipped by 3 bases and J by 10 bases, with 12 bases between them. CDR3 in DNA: TGTGCCTGGAGACCCACAGGGACAAAACTGTTTTTT. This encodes CAWRPTGTKLFF.

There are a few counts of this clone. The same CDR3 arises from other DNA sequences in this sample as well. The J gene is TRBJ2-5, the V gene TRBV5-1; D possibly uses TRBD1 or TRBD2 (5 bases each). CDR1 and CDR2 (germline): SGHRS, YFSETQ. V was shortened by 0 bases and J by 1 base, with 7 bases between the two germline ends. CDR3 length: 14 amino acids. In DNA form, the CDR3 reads TGCGCCAGCAGCTTGGCTGGGGGCCAAGAGACCCAGTACTTC. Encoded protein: CASSLAGGQETQYF.

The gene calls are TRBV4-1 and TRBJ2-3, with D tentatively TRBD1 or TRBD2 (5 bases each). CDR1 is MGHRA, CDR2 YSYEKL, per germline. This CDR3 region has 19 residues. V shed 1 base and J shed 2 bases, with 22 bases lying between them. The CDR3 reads CASSQAPGALRDPTDTQYF. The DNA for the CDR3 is TGCGCCAGCAGCCAAGCCCCCGGCGCCTTAAGGGACCCCACAGATACGCAGTATTTT.

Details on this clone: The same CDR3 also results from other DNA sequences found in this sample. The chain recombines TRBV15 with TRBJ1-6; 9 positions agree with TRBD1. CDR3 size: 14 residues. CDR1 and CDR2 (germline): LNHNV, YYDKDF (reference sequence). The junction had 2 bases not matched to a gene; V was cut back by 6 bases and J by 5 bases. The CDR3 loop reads CATSRTGDNSPLHF. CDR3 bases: TGTGCCACCAGTAGGACAGGGGATAATTCACCCCTCCACTTT.

The CDR3 sequence: CASSHPPGGRDTGELFF. The CDR3 DNA is TGCGCCAGCAGCCACCCACCGGGGGGACGGGACACCGGGGAGCTGTTTTTT. The V call is TRBV4-1, the J call TRBJ2-2; TRBD2 aligns across 7 bases. The germline V gene encodes CDR1 MGHRA and CDR2 YSYEKL. After removal of 3 bases from V and 3 bases from J, the junction contained 10 bases not matched to a gene. CDR3 length equals 17 residues.

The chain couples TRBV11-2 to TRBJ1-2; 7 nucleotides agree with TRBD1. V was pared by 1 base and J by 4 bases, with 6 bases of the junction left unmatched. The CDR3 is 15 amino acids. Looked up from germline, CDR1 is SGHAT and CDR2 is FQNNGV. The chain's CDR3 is CASSLGPGGSYGYTF. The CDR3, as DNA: TGTGCCAGCAGCTTAGGCCCAGGGGGTAGCTATGGCTACACCTTC.

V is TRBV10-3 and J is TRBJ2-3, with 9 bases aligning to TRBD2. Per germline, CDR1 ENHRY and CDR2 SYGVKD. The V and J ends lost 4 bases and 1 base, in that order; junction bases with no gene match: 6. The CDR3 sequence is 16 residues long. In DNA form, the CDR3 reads TGTGCCATCAGTGCTGTGGAGCGGGGGGGCACAGATACGCAGTATTTT. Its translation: CAISAVERGGTDTQYF.

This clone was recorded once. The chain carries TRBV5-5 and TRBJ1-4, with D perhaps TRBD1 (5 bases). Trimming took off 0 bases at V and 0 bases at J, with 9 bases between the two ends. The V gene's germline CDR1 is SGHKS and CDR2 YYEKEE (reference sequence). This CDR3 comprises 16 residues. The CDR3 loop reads CASSLVGVATNEKLFF. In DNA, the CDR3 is TGTGCCAGCAGCTTGGTAGGGGTTGCAACTAATGAAAAACTGTTTTTT.

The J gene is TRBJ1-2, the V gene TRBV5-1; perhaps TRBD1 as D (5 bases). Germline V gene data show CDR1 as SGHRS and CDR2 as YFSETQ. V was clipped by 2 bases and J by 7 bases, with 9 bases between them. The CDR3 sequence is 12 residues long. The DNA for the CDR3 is TGCGCCAGCAGCTTCGGACATCTTGGCTACACCTTC. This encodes CASSFGHLGYTF.

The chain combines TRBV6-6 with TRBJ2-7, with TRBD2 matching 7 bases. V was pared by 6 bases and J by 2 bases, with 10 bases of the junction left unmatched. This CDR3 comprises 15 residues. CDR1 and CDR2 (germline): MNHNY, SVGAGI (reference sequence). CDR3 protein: CASRRTGTKAYEQYF. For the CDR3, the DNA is TGTGCCAGCAGAAGAACCGGGACTAAAGCCTACGAGCAGTACTTC.

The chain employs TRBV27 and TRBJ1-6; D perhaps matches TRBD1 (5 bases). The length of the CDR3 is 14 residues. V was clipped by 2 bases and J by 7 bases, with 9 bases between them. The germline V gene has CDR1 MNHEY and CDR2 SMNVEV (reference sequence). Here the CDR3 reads CASSLRGWNSPLHF. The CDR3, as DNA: TGTGCCAGCAGTTTAAGGGGCTGGAATTCACCCCTCCACTTT.

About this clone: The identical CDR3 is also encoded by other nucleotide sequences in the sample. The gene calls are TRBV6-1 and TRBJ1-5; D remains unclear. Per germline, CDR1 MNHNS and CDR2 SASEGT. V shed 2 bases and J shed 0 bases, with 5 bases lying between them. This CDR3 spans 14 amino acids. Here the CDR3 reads CASSETHSNQPQHF. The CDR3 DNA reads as TGTGCCAGCAGTGAAACTCATAGCAATCAGCCCCAGCATTTT.

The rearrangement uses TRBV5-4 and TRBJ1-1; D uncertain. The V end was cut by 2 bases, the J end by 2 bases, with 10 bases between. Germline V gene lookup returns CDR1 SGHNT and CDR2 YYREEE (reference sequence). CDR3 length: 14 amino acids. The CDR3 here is CASSLEASNTEAFF. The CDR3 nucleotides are TGTGCCAGCAGCTTAGAGGCGTCAAACACTGAAGCTTTCTTT.

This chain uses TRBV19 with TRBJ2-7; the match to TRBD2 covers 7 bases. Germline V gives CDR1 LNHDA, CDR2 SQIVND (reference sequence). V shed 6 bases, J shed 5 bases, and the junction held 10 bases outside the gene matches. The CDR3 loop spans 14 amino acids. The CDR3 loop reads CASRPTSASNEQYF. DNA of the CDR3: TGTGCCAGTAGGCCTACTAGCGCTTCAAACGAGCAGTACTTC.